The clone carrying this T cell receptor beta chain was seen only a few times. Antigen specificity is unknown. These data are taken from a study of post-analysis software for immune sequencing data. Findings and limits, study-wide: Controls showed lower frequencies than patients for roughly 5 TRBV segments, and TRBV5-6, TRBV5-1 and TRBV20-1 were among these. Normalized Chao1 diversity in multiple sclerosis patients fell significantly below that of controls.

cDNA libraries of TCR beta carried unique molecular identifiers. In TCRdb, the PCR reads were re-called with MiXCR into one record per CDR3 protein. The table shows about 460,000 distinct CDR3 sequences, with roughly 45% occurring only once. Germline V gene data show CDR1 as LGHDT and CDR2 as YNNKEL (reference sequence). There are 15 residues in the CDR3. The J segment lost 4 bases and the V segment lost 0 bases, leaving 4 bases of the junction unmatched. This TCR derives from a girl aged 5-17 years with multiple sclerosis. The genes are TRBV3-1 and TRBJ2-7; TRBD2 aligns across 9 bases. Sequenced: blood. The CDR3 loop is CASSQDETSGYEQYF. The CDR3 coding sequence is TGTGCCAGCAGCCAAGATGAGACTAGCGGTTACGAGCAGTACTTC.